Listed below are T cell receptor beta chains from one sample, sequenced in a study of TIL therapy for anti-PD-1-resistant metastatic lung cancer. Sequencing used immunoSEQ multiplex PCR; TCRdb keeps in-frame clones, though not all of them. The sample holds about 32,000 clones, about 80% seen once. The sample here was blood, taken at baseline. These receptors all come from a woman aged 30-85 years with non-small cell lung cancer. Both conserved end residues are part of each CDR3. D genes are given only for firm matches. The size entry is marked missing in some rows and otherwise reads once, few, many or a size class.

size	D	J	V	CDR3	DNA
NA	NA	TRBJ2-7	TRBV5-1	CASRRAEGNYEQYF	TGCGCCAGCAGGCGAGCTGAGGGAAACTACGAGCAGTACTTC
NA	NA	TRBJ2-1	TRBV2	CASSEGGSEFF	TGTGCCAGCAGTGAAGGTGGCAGCGAGTTCTTC
NA	TRBD2	TRBJ2-1	TRBV7-6	CASSPSILGREVLNEQFF	TGTGCCAGCAGCCCCTCGATCCTGGGGCGGGAGGTCTTAAATGAGCAGTTCTTC
NA	NA	TRBJ2-7	TRBV20-1	CSASHHEQYF	TGCAGTGCTAGTCATCACGAGCAGTACTTC
NA	TRBD2	TRBJ2-2	TRBV7-2	CASSLGLAAGTGELFF	TGTGCCAGCAGCTTGGGACTAGCAGCGGGGACCGGGGAGCTGTTTTTT
once	TRBD2	TRBJ2-7	TRBV15	CATSPSPGTRLEQYF	TGTGCCACCAGTCCTAGCCCCGGGACTAGGCTCGAGCAGTACTTC
NA	NA	TRBJ2-2	TRBV7-6	CASSLTGELFF	TGTGCCAGCAGCTTGACCGGGGAGCTGTTTTTT
NA	TRBD2	TRBJ2-5	TRBV2	CASSDGSGSAKQYF	TGTGCCAGCAGTGATGGTAGCGGGAGTGCGAAGCAGTACTTC
NA	NA	TRBJ2-1	TRBV10-2	CASSEFSGTPAYNEQFF	TGCGCCAGCAGTGAGTTCAGCGGGACACCAGCCTACAATGAGCAGTTCTTC
NA	NA	TRBJ2-1	TRBV29-1	CSVVWQGKNEQFF	TGCAGCGTTGTGTGGCAGGGAAAAAATGAGCAGTTCTTC
NA	NA	TRBJ2-7	TRBV14	CASSREGLLYEQYF	TGTGCCAGCAGCCGAGAGGGACTCCTATACGAGCAGTACTTC
medium-sized	NA	TRBJ2-7	TRBV2	CASSDYEQYF	TGTGCCAGCAGCGATTACGAGCAGTACTTC
NA	TRBD1	TRBJ2-7	TRBV10-3	CAIGTGGWYEQYF	TGTGCCATCGGGACAGGGGGCTGGTACGAGCAGTACTTC
NA	NA	TRBJ1-3	TRBV11-3	CASSLGNSGNTIYF	TGTGCCAGCAGCTTAGGGAACTCTGGAAACACCATATATTTT
NA	TRBD1	TRBJ2-1	TRBV5-4	CASSPQGAGYNEQFF	TGTGCCAGCAGCCCACAGGGGGCAGGCTACAATGAGCAGTTCTTC
NA	TRBD2	TRBJ2-7	TRBV5-1	CASSLTILPSGSHEQYF	TGCGCCAGCAGCTTGACCATTCTCCCTAGCGGGAGTCACGAGCAGTACTTC
NA	TRBD2	TRBJ2-1	TRBV6-1	CASSGGTSGTYNEQFF	TGTGCCAGCAGTGGGGGGACTAGCGGGACCTACAATGAGCAGTTCTTC
NA	NA	TRBJ2-7	TRBV10-3	CAIGRALGEQYF	TGTGCCATCGGTAGGGCGTTGGGCGAGCAGTACTTC
NA	NA	TRBJ2-3	TRBV11-3	CASSLGTSTDTQYF	TGTGCCAGCAGCTTAGGGACTAGCACAGATACGCAGTATTTT
NA	TRBD2	TRBJ2-6	TRBV5-1	CASSPSPTSGRGSGANVLTF	TGCGCCAGCAGCCCCTCCCCCACTAGCGGGAGGGGTTCCGGGGCCAACGTCCTGACTTTC
NA	NA	TRBJ1-1	TRBV10-2	CASSDGGLNTEAFF	TGCGCCAGCAGTGACGGGGGCCTGAACACTGAAGCTTTCTTT
NA	TRBD2	TRBJ2-5	TRBV7-9	CASSRTPSGRGIETQYF	TGTGCCAGCAGCCGAACCCCTAGCGGGAGAGGGATAGAGACCCAGTACTTC